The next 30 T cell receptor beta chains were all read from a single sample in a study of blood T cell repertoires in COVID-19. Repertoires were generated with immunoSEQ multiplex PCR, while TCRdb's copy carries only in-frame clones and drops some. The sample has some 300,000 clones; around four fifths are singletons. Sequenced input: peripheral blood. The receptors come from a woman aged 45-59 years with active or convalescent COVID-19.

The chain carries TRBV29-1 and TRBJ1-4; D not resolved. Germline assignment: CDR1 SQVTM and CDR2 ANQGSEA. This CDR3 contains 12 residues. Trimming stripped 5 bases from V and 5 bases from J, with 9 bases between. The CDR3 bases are TGCAGCGTTATCGACTGGAATGAAAAACTGTTTTTT. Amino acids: CSVIDWNEKLFF.

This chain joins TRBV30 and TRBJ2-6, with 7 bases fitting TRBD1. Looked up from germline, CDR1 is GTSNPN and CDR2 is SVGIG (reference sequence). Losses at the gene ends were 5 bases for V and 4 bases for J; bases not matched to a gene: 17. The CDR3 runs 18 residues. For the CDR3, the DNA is TGTGCCTGGCGTTCGCGACAGGGATCCCCTGCGGGGGCCAACGTCCTGACTTTC. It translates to CAWRSRQGSPAGANVLTF.

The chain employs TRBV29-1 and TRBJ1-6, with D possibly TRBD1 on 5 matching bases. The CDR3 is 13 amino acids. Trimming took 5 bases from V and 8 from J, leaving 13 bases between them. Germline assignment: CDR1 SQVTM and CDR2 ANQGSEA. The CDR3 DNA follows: TGCAGCGTTAGGACAAGGAGGGATTCACCCCTCCACTTT. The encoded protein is CSVRTRRDSPLHF.

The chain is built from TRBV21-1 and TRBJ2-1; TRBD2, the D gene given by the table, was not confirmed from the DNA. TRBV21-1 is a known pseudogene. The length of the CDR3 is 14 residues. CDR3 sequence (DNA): TGTGCCAGCAGCAAGAATAGCGGAGCCAATGAGCAGTTCTTC. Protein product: CASSKNSGANEQFF.

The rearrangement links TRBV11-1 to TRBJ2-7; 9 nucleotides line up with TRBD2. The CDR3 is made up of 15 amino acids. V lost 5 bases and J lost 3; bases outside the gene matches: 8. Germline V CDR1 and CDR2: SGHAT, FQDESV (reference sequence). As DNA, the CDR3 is TGTGCCAGCAGCGTTCGACTAGCGGAGATCTACGAGCAGTACTTC. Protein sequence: CASSVRLAEIYEQYF.

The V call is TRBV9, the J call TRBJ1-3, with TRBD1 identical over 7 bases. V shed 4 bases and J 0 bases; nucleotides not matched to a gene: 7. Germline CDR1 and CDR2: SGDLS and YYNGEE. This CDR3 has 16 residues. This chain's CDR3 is CASSSRTGNSGNTIYF. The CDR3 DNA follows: TGTGCCAGCAGCTCTCGGACAGGCAACTCTGGAAACACCATATATTTT.

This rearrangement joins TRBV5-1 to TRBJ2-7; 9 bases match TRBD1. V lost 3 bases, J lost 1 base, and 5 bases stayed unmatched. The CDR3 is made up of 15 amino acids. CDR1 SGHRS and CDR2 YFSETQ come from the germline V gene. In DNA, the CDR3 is TGCGCCAGCAGCTCCGGGACAGGGTTTTCCTACGAGCAGTACTTC. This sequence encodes CASSSGTGFSYEQYF. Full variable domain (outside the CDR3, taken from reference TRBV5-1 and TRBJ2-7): KAGVTQTPRYLIKTRGQQVTLSCSPISGHRSVSWYQQTPGQGLQFLFEYFSETQRNKGNFPGRFSGRQFSNSRSEMNVSTLELGDSALYLCASSSGTGFSYEQYFGPGTRLTVT.

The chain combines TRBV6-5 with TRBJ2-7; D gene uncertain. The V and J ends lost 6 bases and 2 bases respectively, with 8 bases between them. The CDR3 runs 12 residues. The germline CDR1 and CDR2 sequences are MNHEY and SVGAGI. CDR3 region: CASRRTAYEQYF. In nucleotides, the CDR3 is TGTGCCAGCAGACGTACAGCCTACGAGCAGTACTTC.

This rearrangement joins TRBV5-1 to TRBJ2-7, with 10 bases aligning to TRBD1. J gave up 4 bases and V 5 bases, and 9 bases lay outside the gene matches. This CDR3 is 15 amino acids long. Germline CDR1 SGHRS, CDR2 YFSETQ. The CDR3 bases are TGCGCCAGCAGGCGTATCCCGGGACAGGGGTACGAGCAGTACTTC. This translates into CASRRIPGQGYEQYF.

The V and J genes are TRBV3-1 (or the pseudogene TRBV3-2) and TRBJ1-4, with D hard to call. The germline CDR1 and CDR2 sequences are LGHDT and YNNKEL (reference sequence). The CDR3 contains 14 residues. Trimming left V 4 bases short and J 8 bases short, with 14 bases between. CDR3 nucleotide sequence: TGTGCCAGCAGCCCGCACGGGATGCGGGAAAAACTGTTTTTT. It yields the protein CASSPHGMREKLFF.

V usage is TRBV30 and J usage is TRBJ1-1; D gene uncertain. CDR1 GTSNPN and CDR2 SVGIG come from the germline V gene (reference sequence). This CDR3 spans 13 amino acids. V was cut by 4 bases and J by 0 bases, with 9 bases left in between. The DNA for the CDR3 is TGTGCCTGGAACCGAGGCATGAACACTGAAGCTTTCTTT. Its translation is CAWNRGMNTEAFF.

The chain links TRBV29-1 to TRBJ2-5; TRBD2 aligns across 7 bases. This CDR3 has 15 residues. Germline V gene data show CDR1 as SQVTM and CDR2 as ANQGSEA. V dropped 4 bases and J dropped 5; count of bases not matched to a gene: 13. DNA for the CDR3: TGCAGCGTTGGGCGGGGGAGGGCCCTCACCGAGACCCAGTACTTC. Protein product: CSVGRGRALTETQYF.

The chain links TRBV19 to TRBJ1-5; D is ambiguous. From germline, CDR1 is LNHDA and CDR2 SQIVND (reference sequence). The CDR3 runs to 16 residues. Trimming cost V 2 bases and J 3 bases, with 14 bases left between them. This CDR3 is CASSISVRRDNQPQHF. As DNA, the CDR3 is TGTGCCAGTAGTATAAGCGTAAGGAGAGACAATCAGCCCCAGCATTTT. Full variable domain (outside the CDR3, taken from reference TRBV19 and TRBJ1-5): DGGITQSPKYLFRKEGQNVTLSCEQNLNHDAMYWYRQDPGQGLRLIYYSQIVNDFQKGDIAEGYSVSREKKESFPLTVTSAQKNPTAFYLCASSISVRRDNQPQHFGDGTRLSIL.

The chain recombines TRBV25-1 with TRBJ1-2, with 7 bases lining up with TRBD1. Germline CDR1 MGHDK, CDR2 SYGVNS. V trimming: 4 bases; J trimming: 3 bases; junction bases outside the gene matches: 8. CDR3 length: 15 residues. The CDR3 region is CASSARQGFDYGYTF. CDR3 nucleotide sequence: TGTGCCAGCAGTGCCCGACAGGGATTCGACTATGGCTACACCTTC.

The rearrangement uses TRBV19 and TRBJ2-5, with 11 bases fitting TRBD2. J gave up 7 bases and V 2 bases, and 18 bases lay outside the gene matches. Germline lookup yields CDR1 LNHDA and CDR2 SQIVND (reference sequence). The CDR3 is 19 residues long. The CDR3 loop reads CASSIRLLAGAGVSWTQYF. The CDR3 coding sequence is TGTGCCAGTAGTATACGGTTACTAGCGGGAGCGGGTGTTTCGTGGACCCAGTACTTC.

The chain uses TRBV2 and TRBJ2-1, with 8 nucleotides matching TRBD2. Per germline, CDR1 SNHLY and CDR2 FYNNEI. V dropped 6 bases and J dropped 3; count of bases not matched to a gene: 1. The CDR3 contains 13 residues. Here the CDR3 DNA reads TGTGCCAGCAGCGGGACTAGCTACAATGAGCAGTTCTTC. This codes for CASSGTSYNEQFF.

CDR3: CASGKLAGEGEQYF. The CDR3 nucleotides are TGTGCTAGTGGTAAACTAGCGGGAGAGGGCGAGCAGTACTTC. This rearrangement joins TRBV12-5 to TRBJ2-7; 11 positions match TRBD2. V was clipped by 5 bases and J by 6 bases; unmatched bases: 6. The CDR3 consists of 14 residues. Germline CDR1 is LGHNT and CDR2 is FRNRAP.

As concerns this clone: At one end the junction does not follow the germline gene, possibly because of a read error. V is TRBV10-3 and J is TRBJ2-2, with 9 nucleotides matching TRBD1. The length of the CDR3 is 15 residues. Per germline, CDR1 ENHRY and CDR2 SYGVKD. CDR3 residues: CATSTGQGNTGELFF. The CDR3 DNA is TGTGCCACCAGTACGGGACAGGGGAACACCGGGGAGCTGTTTTTT.

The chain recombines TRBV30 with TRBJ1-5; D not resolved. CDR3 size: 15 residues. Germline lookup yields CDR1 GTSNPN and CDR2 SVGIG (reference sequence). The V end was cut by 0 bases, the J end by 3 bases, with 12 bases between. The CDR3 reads CAWSVTGWPNQPQHF. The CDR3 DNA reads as TGTGCCTGGAGTGTAACGGGTTGGCCCAATCAGCCCCAGCATTTT.

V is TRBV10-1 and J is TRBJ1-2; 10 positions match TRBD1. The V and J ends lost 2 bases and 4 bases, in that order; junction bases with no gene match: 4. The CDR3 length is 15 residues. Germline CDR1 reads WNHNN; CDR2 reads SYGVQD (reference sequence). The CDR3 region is CASSEGTGVIYGYTF. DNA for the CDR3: TGCGCCAGCAGTGAGGGGACAGGGGTGATCTATGGCTACACCTTC.

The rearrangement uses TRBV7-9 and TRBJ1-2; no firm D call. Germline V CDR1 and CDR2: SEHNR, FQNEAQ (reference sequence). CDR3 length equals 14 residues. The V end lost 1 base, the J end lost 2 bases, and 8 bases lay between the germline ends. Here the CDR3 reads CASSLVTRNYGYTF. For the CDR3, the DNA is TGTGCCAGCAGCTTAGTTACCAGGAACTATGGCTACACCTTC.

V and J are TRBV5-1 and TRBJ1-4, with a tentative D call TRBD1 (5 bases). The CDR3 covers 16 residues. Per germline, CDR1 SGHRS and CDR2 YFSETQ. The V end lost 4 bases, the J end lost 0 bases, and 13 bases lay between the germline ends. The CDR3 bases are TGCGCCAGCAGCCCTGAGTCACAGGCAACTAATGAAAAACTGTTTTTT. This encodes CASSPESQATNEKLFF.

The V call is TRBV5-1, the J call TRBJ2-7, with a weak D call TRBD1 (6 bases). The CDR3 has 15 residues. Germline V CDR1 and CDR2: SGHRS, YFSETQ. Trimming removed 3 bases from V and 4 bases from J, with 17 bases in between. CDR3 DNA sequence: TGCGCCAGCAGCTCCCAGGGACACCTCCTTTACGAGCAGTACTTC. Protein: CASSSQGHLLYEQYF.

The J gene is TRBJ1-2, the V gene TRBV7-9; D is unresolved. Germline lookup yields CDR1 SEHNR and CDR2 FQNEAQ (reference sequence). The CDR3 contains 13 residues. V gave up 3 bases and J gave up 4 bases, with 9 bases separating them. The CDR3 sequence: CASSLVRGYGYTF. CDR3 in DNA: TGTGCCAGCAGCTTGGTACGCGGCTATGGCTACACCTTC.

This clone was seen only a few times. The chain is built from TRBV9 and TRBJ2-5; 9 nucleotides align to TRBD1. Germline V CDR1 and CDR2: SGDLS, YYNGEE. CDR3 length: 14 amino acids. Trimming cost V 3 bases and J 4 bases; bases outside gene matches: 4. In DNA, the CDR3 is TGTGCCAGCAGCGCCTACAGGGGGCTAGAGACCCAGTACTTC. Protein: CASSAYRGLETQYF.

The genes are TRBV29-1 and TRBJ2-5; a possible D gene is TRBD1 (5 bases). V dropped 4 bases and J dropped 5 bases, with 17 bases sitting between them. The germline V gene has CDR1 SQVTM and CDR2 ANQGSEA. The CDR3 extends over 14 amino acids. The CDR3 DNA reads TGCAGCGTTGTCCAGGGTCATCGTTTGGAGACCCAGTACTTC. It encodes CSVVQGHRLETQYF.

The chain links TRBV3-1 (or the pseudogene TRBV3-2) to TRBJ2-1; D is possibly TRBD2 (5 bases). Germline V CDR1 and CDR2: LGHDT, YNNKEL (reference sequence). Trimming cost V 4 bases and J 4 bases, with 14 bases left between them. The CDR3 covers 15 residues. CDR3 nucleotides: TGTGCCAGCAGCCGCGGGTTGGGCGCTTACAATGAGCAGTTCTTC. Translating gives CASSRGLGAYNEQFF.

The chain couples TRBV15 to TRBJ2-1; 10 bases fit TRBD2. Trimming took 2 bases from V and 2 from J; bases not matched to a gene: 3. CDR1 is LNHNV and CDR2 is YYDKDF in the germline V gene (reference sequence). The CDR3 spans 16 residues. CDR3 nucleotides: TGTGCCACCAGCAGACTAGCGGGAGCACCCTACAATGAGCAGTTCTTC. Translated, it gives CATSRLAGAPYNEQFF.

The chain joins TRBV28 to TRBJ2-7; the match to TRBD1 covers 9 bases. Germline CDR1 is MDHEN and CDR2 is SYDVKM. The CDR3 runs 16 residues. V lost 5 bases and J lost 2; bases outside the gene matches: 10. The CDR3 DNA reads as TGTGCCAGCAGTCCCACGGGACAGGGTTTGACCTACGAGCAGTACTTC. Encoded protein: CASSPTGQGLTYEQYF.

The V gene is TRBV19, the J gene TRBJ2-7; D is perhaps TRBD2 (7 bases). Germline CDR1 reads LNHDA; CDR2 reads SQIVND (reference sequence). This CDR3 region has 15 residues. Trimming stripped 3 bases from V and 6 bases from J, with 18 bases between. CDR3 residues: CASSIGGTSYTEQYF. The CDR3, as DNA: TGTGCCAGTAGTATCGGGGGGACAAGCTACACCGAGCAGTACTTC. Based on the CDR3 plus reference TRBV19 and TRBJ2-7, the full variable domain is DGGITQSPKYLFRKEGQNVTLSCEQNLNHDAMYWYRQDPGQGLRLIYYSQIVNDFQKGDIAEGYSVSREKKESFPLTVTSAQKNPTAFYLCASSIGGTSYTEQYFGPGTRLTVT.